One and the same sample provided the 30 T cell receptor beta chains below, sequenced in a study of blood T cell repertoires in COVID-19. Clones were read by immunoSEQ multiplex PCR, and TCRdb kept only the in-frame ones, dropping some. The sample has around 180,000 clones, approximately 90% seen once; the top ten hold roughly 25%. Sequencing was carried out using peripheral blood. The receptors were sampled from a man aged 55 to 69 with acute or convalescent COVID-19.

The CDR3 DNA is TGCGCCAGCAGCCTCACAGATACGCAGTATTTT. It yields the protein CASSLTDTQYF. The gene calls are TRBV5-1 and TRBJ2-3, with no clear D. CDR1 and CDR2 (germline): SGHRS, YFSETQ. The CDR3 extends over 11 amino acids. Between the trimmed V and J ends, which lost 4 bases and 2 bases, there was a span of 2 bases.

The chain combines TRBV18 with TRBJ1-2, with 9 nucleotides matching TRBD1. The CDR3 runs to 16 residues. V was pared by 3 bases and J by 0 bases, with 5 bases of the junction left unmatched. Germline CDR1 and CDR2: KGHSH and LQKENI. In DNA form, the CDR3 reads TGTGCCAGCTCACCGCCGGGACAGGGTCCTAACTATGGCTACACCTTC. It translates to CASSPPGQGPNYGYTF.

The chain's CDR3 is CASSQDQGGQPQHF. The CDR3 DNA reads as TGTGCCAGCAGTCAGGACCAGGGGGGTCAGCCCCAGCATTTT. The J gene is TRBJ1-5, the V gene TRBV7-9; 7 positions agree with TRBD1. This CDR3 comprises 14 residues. CDR1 is SEHNR, CDR2 FQNEAQ, per germline (reference sequence). With 6 bases clipped from V and 6 bases from J, the junction kept 8 bases outside the gene matches.

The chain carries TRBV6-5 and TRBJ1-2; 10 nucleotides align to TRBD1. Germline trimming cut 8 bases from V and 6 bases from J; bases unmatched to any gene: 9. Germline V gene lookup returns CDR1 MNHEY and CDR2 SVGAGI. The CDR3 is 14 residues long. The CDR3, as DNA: TGTGCCAGCGACTATGGGACAGGGGTAGATGGCTACACCTTC. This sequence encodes CASDYGTGVDGYTF.

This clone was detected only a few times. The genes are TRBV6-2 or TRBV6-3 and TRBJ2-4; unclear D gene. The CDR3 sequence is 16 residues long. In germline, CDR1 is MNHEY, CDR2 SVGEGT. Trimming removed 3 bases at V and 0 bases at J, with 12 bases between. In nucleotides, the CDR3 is TGTGCCAGCAGTTATCCCTTTGCGTTAGCCAAAAACATTCAGTACTTC. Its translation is CASSYPFALAKNIQYF.

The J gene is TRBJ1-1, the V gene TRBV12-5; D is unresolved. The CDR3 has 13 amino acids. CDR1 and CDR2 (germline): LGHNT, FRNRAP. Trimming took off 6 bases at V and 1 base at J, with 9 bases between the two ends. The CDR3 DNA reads TGTGCTAGTGGACACCGGGGGAACACTGAAGCTTTCTTT. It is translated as CASGHRGNTEAFF.

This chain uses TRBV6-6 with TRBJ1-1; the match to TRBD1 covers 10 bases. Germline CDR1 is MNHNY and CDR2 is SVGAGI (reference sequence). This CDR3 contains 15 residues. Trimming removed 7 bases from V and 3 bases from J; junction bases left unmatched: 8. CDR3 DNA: TGTGCCAGCATATTGACAGGGGGCGTGGACACTGAAGCTTTCTTT. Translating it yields CASILTGGVDTEAFF.

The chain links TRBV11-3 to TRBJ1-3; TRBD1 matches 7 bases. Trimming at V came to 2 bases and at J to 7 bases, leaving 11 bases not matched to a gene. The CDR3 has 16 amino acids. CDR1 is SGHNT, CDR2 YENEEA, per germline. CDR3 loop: CASSLMGQNFRNTIYF. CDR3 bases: TGTGCCAGCAGCTTAATGGGACAGAACTTCAGGAACACCATATATTTT.

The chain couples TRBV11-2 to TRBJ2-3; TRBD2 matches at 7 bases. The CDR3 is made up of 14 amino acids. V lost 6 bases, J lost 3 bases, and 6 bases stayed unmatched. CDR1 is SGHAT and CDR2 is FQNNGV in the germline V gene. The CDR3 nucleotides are TGTGCCAGCAGACAACCGGGGGGAACAGATACGCAGTATTTT. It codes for CASRQPGGTDTQYF.

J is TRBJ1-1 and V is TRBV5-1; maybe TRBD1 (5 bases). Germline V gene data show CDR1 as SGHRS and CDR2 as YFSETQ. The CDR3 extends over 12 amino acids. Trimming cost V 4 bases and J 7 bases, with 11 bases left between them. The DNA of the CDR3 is TGCGCCAGCAGCGACCAGGGTTTTGAAGCTTTCTTT. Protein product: CASSDQGFEAFF.

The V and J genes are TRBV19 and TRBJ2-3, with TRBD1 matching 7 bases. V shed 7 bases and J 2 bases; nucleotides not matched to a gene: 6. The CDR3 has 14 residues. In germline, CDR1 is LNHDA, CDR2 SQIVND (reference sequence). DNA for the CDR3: TGTGCCAGTAACCCGACAGGGCCCACAGATACGCAGTATTTT. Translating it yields CASNPTGPTDTQYF. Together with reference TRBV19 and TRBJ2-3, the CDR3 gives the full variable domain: DGGITQSPKYLFRKEGQNVTLSCEQNLNHDAMYWYRQDPGQGLRLIYYSQIVNDFQKGDIAEGYSVSREKKESFPLTVTSAQKNPTAFYLCASNPTGPTDTQYFGPGTRLTVL.

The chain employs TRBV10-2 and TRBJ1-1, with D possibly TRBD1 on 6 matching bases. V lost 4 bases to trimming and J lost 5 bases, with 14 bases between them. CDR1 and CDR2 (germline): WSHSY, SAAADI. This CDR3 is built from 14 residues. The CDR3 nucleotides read TGCGCCAGCAGTGTACAGGGTAGTGATACTGAAGCTTTCTTT. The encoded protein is CASSVQGSDTEAFF.

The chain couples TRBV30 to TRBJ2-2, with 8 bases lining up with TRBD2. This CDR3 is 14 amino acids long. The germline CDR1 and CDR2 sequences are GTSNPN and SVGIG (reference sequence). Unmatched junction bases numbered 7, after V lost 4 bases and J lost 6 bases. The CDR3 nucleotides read TGTGCCTGGACACTGGCGGGAGGAGCCGGGGAGCTGTTTTTT. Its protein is CAWTLAGGAGELFF.

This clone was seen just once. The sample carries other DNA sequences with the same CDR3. The CDR3: CASSIERGTQPQHF. The CDR3 bases are TGTGCCAGTAGTATAGAAAGGGGGACTCAGCCCCAGCATTTT. The gene calls are TRBV19 and TRBJ1-5, with D maybe TRBD1 (6 bases). V shed 0 bases and J shed 6 bases, with 9 bases lying between them. Looked up from germline, CDR1 is LNHDA and CDR2 is SQIVND (reference sequence). CDR3 length equals 14 residues.

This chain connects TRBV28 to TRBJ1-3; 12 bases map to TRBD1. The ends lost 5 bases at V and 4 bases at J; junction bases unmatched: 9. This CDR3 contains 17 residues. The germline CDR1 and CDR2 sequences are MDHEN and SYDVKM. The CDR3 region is CASSTGTGGASGNTIYF. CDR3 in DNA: TGTGCCAGCAGTACCGGGACAGGGGGCGCGTCCGGAAACACCATATATTTT. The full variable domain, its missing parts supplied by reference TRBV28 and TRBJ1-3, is DVKVTQSSRYLVKRTGEKVFLECVQDMDHENMFWYRQDPGLGLRLIYFSYDVKMKEKGDIPEGYSVSREKKERFSLILESASTNQTSMYLCASSTGTGGASGNTIYFGEGSWLTVV.

The CDR3, as DNA: TGTGCCAGCAGAGCTGACGGGGGCTCCTATAATTCACCCCTCCACTTT. It specifies CASRADGGSYNSPLHF. The chain couples TRBV5-6 to TRBJ1-6, with D maybe TRBD1 (5 bases). V lost 5 bases and J lost 0, with 12 bases in between. CDR1 is SGHDT, CDR2 YYEEEE, per germline. The CDR3 is 16 residues long.

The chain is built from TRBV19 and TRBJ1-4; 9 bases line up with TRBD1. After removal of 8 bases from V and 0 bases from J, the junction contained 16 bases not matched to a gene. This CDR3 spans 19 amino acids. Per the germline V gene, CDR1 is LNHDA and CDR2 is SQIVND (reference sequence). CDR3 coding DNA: TGTGCCAGTCGGGACAGGGCCTTATCACCCCCTCCAACTAATGAAAAACTGTTTTTT. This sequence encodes CASRDRALSPPPTNEKLFF.

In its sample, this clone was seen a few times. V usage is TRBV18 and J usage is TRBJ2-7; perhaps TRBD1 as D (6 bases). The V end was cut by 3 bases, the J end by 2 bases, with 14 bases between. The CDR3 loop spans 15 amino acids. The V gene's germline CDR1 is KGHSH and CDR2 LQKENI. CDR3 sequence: CASSPNRDTTYEQYF. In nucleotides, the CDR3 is TGTGCCAGCTCACCGAACCGGGACACCACCTACGAGCAGTACTTC. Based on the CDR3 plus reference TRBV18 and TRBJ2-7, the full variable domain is NAGVMQNPRHLVRRRGQEARLRCSPMKGHSHVYWYRQLPEEGLKFMVYLQKENIIDESGMPKERFSAEFPKEGPSILRIQQVVRGDSAAYFCASSPNRDTTYEQYFGPGTRLTVT.

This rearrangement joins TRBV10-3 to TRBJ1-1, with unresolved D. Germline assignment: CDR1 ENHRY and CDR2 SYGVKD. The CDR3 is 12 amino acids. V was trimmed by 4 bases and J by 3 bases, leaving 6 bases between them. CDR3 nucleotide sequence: TGTGCCATCAGTGCGGAGGACACTGAAGCTTTCTTT. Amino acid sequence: CAISAEDTEAFF.

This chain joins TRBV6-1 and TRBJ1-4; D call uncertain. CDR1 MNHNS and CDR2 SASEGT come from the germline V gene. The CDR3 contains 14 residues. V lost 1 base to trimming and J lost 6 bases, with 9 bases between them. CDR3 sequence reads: CASSEGQVDEKLFF. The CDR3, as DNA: TGTGCCAGCAGTGAAGGGCAGGTAGATGAAAAACTGTTTTTT.

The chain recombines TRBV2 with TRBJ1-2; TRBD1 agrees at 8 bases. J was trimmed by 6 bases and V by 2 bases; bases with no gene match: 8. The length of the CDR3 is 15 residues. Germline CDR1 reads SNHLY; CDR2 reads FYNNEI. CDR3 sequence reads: CASSEWAGGVDGYTF. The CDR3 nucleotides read TGTGCCAGCAGTGAATGGGCAGGGGGCGTGGATGGCTACACCTTC. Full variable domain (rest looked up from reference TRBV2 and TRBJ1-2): EPEVTQTPSHQVTQMGQEVILRCVPISNHLYFYWYRQILGQKVEFLVSFYNNEISEKSEIFDDQFSVERPDGSNFTLKIRSTKLEDSAMYFCASSEWAGGVDGYTFGSGTRLTVV.

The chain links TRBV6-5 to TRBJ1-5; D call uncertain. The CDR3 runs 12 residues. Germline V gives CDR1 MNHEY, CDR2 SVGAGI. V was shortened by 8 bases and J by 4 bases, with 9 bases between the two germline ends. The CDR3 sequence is CASGLGNQPQHF. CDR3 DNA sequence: TGTGCCAGCGGACTAGGGAATCAGCCCCAGCATTTT.

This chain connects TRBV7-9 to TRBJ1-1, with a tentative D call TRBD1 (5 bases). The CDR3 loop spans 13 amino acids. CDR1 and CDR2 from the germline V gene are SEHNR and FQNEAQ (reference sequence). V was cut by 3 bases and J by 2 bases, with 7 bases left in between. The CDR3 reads CASSFDSNTEAFF. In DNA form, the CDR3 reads TGTGCCAGCAGCTTCGACAGTAACACTGAAGCTTTCTTT. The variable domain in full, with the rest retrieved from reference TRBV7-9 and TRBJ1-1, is DTGVSQNPRHKITKRGQNVTFRCDPISEHNRLYWYRQTLGQGPEFLTYFQNEAQLEKSRLLSDRFSAERPKGSFSTLEIQRTEQGDSAMYLCASSFDSNTEAFFGQGTRLTVV.

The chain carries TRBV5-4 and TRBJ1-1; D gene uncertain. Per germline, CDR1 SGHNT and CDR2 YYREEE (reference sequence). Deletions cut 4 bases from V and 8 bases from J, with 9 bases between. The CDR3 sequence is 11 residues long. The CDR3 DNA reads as TGTGCCAGCAGCATTAATTTAGAAGCTTTCTTT. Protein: CASSINLEAFF.

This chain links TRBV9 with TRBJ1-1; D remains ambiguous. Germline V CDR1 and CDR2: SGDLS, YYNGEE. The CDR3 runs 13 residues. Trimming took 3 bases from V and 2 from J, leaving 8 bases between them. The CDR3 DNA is TGTGCCAGCAGCGCCCTTTCTAACACTGAAGCTTTCTTT. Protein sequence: CASSALSNTEAFF.

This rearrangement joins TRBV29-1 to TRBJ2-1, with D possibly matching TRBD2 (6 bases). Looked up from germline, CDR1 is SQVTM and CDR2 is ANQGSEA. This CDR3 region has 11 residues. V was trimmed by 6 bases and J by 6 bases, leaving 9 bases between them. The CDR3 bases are TGCAGCGTGGGGGGAGCCAATGAGCAGTTCTTC. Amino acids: CSVGGANEQFF.

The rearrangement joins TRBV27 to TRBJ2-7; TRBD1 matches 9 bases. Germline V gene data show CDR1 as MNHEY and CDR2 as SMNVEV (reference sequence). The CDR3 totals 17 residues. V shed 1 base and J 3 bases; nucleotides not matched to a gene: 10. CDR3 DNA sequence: TGTGCCAGCAGTTTATTACTTGGGACAGGGATCGGCTACGAGCAGTACTTC. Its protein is CASSLLLGTGIGYEQYF.

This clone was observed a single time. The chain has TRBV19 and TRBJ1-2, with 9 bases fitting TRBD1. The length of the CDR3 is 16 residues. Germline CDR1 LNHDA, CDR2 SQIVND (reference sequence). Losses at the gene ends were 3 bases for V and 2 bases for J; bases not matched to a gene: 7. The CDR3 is CASSIKGGQGNYGYTF. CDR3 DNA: TGTGCCAGTAGTATCAAGGGGGGACAGGGAAACTATGGCTACACCTTC.

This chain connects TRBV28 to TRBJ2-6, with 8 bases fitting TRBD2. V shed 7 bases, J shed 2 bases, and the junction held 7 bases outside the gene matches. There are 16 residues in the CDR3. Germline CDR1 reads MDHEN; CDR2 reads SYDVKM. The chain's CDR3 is CASNPGGETGANVLTF. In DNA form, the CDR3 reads TGTGCCAGCAACCCCGGGGGGGAGACTGGGGCCAACGTCCTGACTTTC.

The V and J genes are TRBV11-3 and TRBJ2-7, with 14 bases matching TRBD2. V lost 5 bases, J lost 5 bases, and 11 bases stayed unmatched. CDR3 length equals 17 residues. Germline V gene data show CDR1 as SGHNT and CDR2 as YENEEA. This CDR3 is CASSPRLAGGLVDEQYF. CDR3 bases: TGTGCCAGCAGCCCTCGACTAGCGGGAGGGCTGGTCGACGAGCAGTACTTC.